The rows below give T cell receptor beta chains drawn from one sample of a study of long-term antiretroviral therapy in people with HIV. Repertoires were generated with immunoSEQ multiplex PCR, while TCRdb's copy carries only in-frame clones and drops some. In the table there are 25,000 to 35,000 clones, approximately 97% of which are singletons. The specimen was unsorted PBMCs, collected 6.9 years after starting antiretroviral therapy. The receptors were gathered from a man aged 25-40 years with HIV. The CDR3 runs from the conserved cysteine through the conserved F or W. D genes are given only for firm matches. Clone size, where shown, is once, few, many, or a class for clones that have expanded.

>TRBV7-2|12|.|.|TRBJ2-1
TGTGCCAGCAGCTTAGTAGTGGGCGAGCAGTTCTTC
CASSLVVGEQFF
>TRBV5-1|13|once|.|TRBJ1-1
TGCGCCAGCAGCGCCGACCCAGGCACTGAAGCTTTCTTT
CASSADPGTEAFF
>TRBV6-6|15|.|TRBD2|TRBJ2-3
TGTGCCAGCAGGCCAGCGGGGGGGCTGAAAGATACGCAGTATTTT
CASRPAGGLKDTQYF
>TRBV6-1|14|.|.|TRBJ1-1
TGTGCCAGCAGTGAAAGGGGCGGGGCCACTGAAGCTTTCTTT
CASSERGGATEAFF
>TRBV13|14|once|.|TRBJ2-7
TGTGCCAGCAGCTCTAGCCCCGGGGCCTACGAGCAGTACTTC
CASSSSPGAYEQYF
>TRBV15|18|.|.|TRBJ2-5
TGTGCCACCAGCAGTAGAGTAATAGGTCGGAGCTACCAAGAGACCCAGTACTTC
CATSSRVIGRSYQETQYF
>TRBV11-1|15|once|TRBD2|TRBJ2-7
TGTGCCAGCAGGCCTACTAGCGGGGGCTCCTACGAGCAGTACTTC
CASRPTSGGSYEQYF
>TRBV6-5|14|.|TRBD1|TRBJ2-7
TGTGCCAGCAGTGGGACAGGTAGCTCCTACGAGCAGTACTTC
CASSGTGSSYEQYF
>TRBV27|15|once|.|TRBJ2-2
TGTGCCAGCATCCCGAGGAGACTCCTCACCGGGGAGCTGTTTTTT
CASIPRRLLTGELFF
>TRBV6-6|16|.|TRBD1|TRBJ1-2
TGTGCCAGCAGTTACACTGGGACAGGGGGCAGCTATGGCTACACCTTC
CASSYTGTGGSYGYTF
>TRBV21-1|18|.|.|TRBJ2-6
TGTGCCAGCAGCGACCCCACTAACAGGGGTCCCGGGGCCAACGTCCTGACTTTC
CASSDPTNRGPGANVLTF
>TRBV9|14|.|TRBD2|TRBJ2-2
TGTGCCAGCACACGATGGGGGGGAGCCGGGGAGCTGTTTTTT
CASTRWGGAGELFF
>TRBV25-1|16|.|.|TRBJ1-1
TGTGCCAGCAGTGGGTCACTTATGGGTCTGAACACTGAAGCTTTCTTT
CASSGSLMGLNTEAFF